This T cell receptor beta chain was documented in a study of blood T cell repertoires in COVID-19. Whole-study context: Whether acute or convalescent, the COVID-19 samples came from the United States, Italy and Spain.

With V trimmed by 7 bases and J by 0 bases, 5 bases remained unmatched. This CDR3 is 13 amino acids long. CDR1 is SQVTM and CDR2 is ANQGSEA in the germline V gene. Measured with immunoSEQ multiplex PCR; TCRdb has only the in-frame clones, and not every one. The sample lists hundreds of thousands of clones, roughly 85% seen once, with 4% to 6% in the top ten. V and J are TRBV29-1 and TRBJ1-1, with 7 bases fitting TRBD1. Specimen: peripheral blood. This clonotype originated in a man aged 50-59 years with active or convalescent COVID-19. The CDR3 DNA follows: TGCAGCGGGGGGGGACAGTTGAACACTGAAGCTTTCTTT. This sequence encodes CSGGGQLNTEAFF.